These T cell receptor beta chains were read from a single sample in a study of Graves' ophthalmopathy and Graves' hyperthyroidism. TCRdb independently ran MiXCR on the multiplex PCR reads; one entry per CDR3 protein. Counted here are some 390,000 distinct CDR3 sequences, 18% occurring once; the ten biggest clones make up around 1.4%. Sequenced: peripheral blood. These receptors were collected from a woman aged 18-29 years with Graves' ophthalmopathy. CDR3s include the opening cysteine and the closing phenylalanine or tryptophan. Fields, in order: J gene, V gene, clone size, D gene, CDR3 protein, CDR3 DNA. The D gene is left open where the match is weak. Only some rows state a clone size, as once, few, many or a class for expanded clones.

J gene: TRBJ2-2
V gene: TRBV7-8
clone size: .
D gene: .
CDR3 protein: CASSLGQGGPGELFF
CDR3 DNA: TGTGCCAGCAGCTTAGGCCAGGGGGGGCCCGGGGAGCTGTTTTTT

J gene: TRBJ1-2
V gene: TRBV18
clone size: few
D gene: .
CDR3 protein: CASSPVSGWEQHYGYTF
CDR3 DNA: TGTGCCAGCTCTCCAGTGTCTGGGTGGGAGCAACACTATGGCTACACCTTC

J gene: TRBJ1-5
V gene: TRBV30
clone size: many
D gene: .
CDR3 protein: CAWSVAIDQPQHF
CDR3 DNA: TGTGCCTGGAGTGTCGCGATCGATCAGCCCCAGCATTTT

J gene: TRBJ2-2
V gene: TRBV12-3/TRBV12-4
clone size: many
D gene: TRBD1
CDR3 protein: CASSFRQGGTGELFF
CDR3 DNA: TGTGCCAGCAGTTTTCGACAGGGCGGCACCGGGGAGCTGTTTTTT

J gene: TRBJ2-5
V gene: TRBV30
clone size: .
D gene: TRBD2
CDR3 protein: CAWSAPGLAGGGETQYF
CDR3 DNA: TGTGCCTGGAGTGCCCCGGGGCTAGCGGGGGGGGGAGAGACCCAGTACTTC

J gene: TRBJ2-5
V gene: TRBV6-5
clone size: .
D gene: TRBD2
CDR3 protein: CASSYSLAGQETQYF
CDR3 DNA: TGTGCCAGCAGTTACTCACTAGCGGGGCAAGAGACCCAGTACTTC

J gene: TRBJ1-1
V gene: TRBV6-1
clone size: .
D gene: .
CDR3 protein: CASSAGQYTEAFF
CDR3 DNA: TGTGCCAGCAGTGCGGGACAATACACTGAAGCTTTCTTT

J gene: TRBJ2-5
V gene: TRBV25-1
clone size: many
D gene: .
CDR3 protein: CASSPKSGKKETQYF
CDR3 DNA: TGTGCCAGCAGTCCTAAATCCGGGAAAAAAGAGACCCAGTACTTC

J gene: TRBJ1-5
V gene: TRBV6-2/TRBV6-3
clone size: many
D gene: .
CDR3 protein: CASSYPPRPQHF
CDR3 DNA: TGTGCCAGCAGTTATCCGCCGCGGCCCCAGCATTTT

J gene: TRBJ1-1
V gene: TRBV19
clone size: many
D gene: TRBD1
CDR3 protein: CASSAQGSGNTEAFF
CDR3 DNA: TGTGCCAGTAGTGCACAGGGGAGTGGGAACACTGAAGCTTTCTTT

J gene: TRBJ2-7
V gene: TRBV7-8
clone size: many
D gene: .
CDR3 protein: CASSLGLLSVDEQYF
CDR3 DNA: TGTGCCAGCAGCTTGGGACTCCTCTCCGTAGACGAGCAGTACTTC

J gene: TRBJ1-3
V gene: TRBV12-3/TRBV12-4
clone size: many
D gene: .
CDR3 protein: CASSFSGSTLGNTIYF
CDR3 DNA: TGTGCCAGCAGTTTTTCGGGGAGTACTCTGGGAAACACCATATATTTT

J gene: TRBJ2-7
V gene: TRBV6-6
clone size: many
D gene: .
CDR3 protein: CASRPQKPRYEQYF
CDR3 DNA: TGTGCCAGCAGGCCCCAGAAACCTCGCTACGAGCAGTACTTC

J gene: TRBJ1-5
V gene: TRBV28
clone size: many
D gene: TRBD1
CDR3 protein: CASSPQTGVGNQPQHF
CDR3 DNA: TGTGCCAGCAGTCCGCAGACAGGGGTTGGGAATCAGCCCCAGCATTTT

J gene: TRBJ1-5
V gene: TRBV6-1
clone size: many
D gene: .
CDR3 protein: CASSELRGFQPQHF
CDR3 DNA: TGTGCCAGCAGTGAGCTCCGTGGTTTTCAGCCCCAGCATTTT

J gene: TRBJ2-7
V gene: TRBV11-1
clone size: many
D gene: TRBD1
CDR3 protein: CASSFEIRTGSYEQYF
CDR3 DNA: TGTGCCAGCAGCTTTGAGATTCGGACAGGCTCCTACGAGCAGTACTTC

J gene: TRBJ2-4
V gene: TRBV12-3/TRBV12-4
clone size: many
D gene: .
CDR3 protein: CASSQQGQAKNIQYF
CDR3 DNA: TGTGCCAGCAGTCAGCAGGGCCAAGCCAAAAACATTCAGTACTTC

J gene: TRBJ2-7
V gene: TRBV28
clone size: .
D gene: .
CDR3 protein: CAIDREGYEQYF
CDR3 DNA: TGTGCCATCGACAGGGAGGGATACGAGCAGTACTTC

J gene: TRBJ2-2
V gene: TRBV6-4
clone size: many
D gene: .
CDR3 protein: CASSRGSTGELFF
CDR3 DNA: TGTGCCAGCAGTCGGGGGAGCACCGGGGAGCTGTTTTTT

J gene: TRBJ1-1
V gene: TRBV7-9
clone size: .
D gene: .
CDR3 protein: CASSYPLALTEAFF
CDR3 DNA: TGTGCCAGCAGCTACCCCCTGGCACTCACTGAAGCTTTCTTT

J gene: TRBJ2-5
V gene: TRBV7-9
clone size: many
D gene: .
CDR3 protein: CASSLDRQETQYF
CDR3 DNA: TGTGCCAGCAGCTTAGACAGACAAGAGACCCAGTACTTC

J gene: TRBJ2-7
V gene: TRBV11-2
clone size: many
D gene: TRBD1
CDR3 protein: CASSKTGTGLYEQYF
CDR3 DNA: TGTGCCAGCAGCAAAACCGGGACAGGGCTCTACGAGCAGTACTTC

J gene: TRBJ2-7
V gene: TRBV20-1
clone size: many
D gene: TRBD2
CDR3 protein: CSGVSASGTYEQYF
CDR3 DNA: TGCAGTGGTGTCTCGGCTAGCGGTACCTACGAGCAGTACTTC

J gene: TRBJ2-2
V gene: TRBV27
clone size: .
D gene: TRBD1
CDR3 protein: CASSLWGQGHRELFF
CDR3 DNA: TGTGCCAGCAGTTTATGGGGACAGGGTCATCGGGAGCTGTTTTTT

J gene: TRBJ1-1
V gene: TRBV5-1
clone size: many
D gene: TRBD1
CDR3 protein: CASSWWDRVGDEAFF
CDR3 DNA: TGCGCCAGCAGCTGGTGGGACAGGGTCGGCGATGAAGCTTTCTTT

J gene: TRBJ1-2
V gene: TRBV20-1
clone size: many
D gene: .
CDR3 protein: CSARGVTGYGYTF
CDR3 DNA: TGCAGTGCTAGAGGGGTGACGGGCTATGGCTACACCTTC

J gene: TRBJ1-5
V gene: TRBV30
clone size: many
D gene: TRBD1
CDR3 protein: CAWRGRQGRNQPQHF
CDR3 DNA: TGTGCCTGGAGGGGGAGACAGGGACGGAATCAGCCCCAGCATTTT

J gene: TRBJ2-4
V gene: TRBV12-3/TRBV12-4
clone size: few
D gene: .
CDR3 protein: CASRWSGAKNIQYF
CDR3 DNA: TGTGCCAGCAGGTGGTCGGGGGCCAAAAACATTCAGTACTTC

J gene: TRBJ2-7
V gene: TRBV27
clone size: many
D gene: .
CDR3 protein: CASSTRGGEQYF
CDR3 DNA: TGTGCCAGCAGTACTCGGGGTGGCGAGCAGTACTTC

J gene: TRBJ1-5
V gene: TRBV20-1
clone size: many
D gene: TRBD1
CDR3 protein: CSASPDRVNQPQHF
CDR3 DNA: TGCAGTGCTAGTCCGGACAGGGTAAATCAGCCCCAGCATTTT

J gene: TRBJ1-6
V gene: TRBV28
clone size: many
D gene: TRBD1
CDR3 protein: CASSPNYSRDRFDSPLHF
CDR3 DNA: TGTGCCAGCAGCCCAAACTACTCCCGGGACAGGTTCGATTCACCCCTCCACTTT

J gene: TRBJ2-2
V gene: TRBV10-3
clone size: many
D gene: TRBD1
CDR3 protein: CAIKGTANTGELFF
CDR3 DNA: TGTGCCATCAAGGGGACAGCGAACACCGGGGAGCTGTTTTTT

J gene: TRBJ2-7
V gene: TRBV7-2
clone size: many
D gene: .
CDR3 protein: CASSFDTVSYEQYF
CDR3 DNA: TGTGCCAGCAGCTTCGACACCGTCTCCTACGAGCAGTACTTC

J gene: TRBJ1-2
V gene: TRBV24-1
clone size: .
D gene: .
CDR3 protein: CATSPAATYGYTF
CDR3 DNA: TGTGCCACCAGTCCGGCAGCGACCTATGGCTACACCTTC

J gene: TRBJ2-7
V gene: TRBV2
clone size: many
D gene: TRBD1
CDR3 protein: CASSDRGLDYEQYF
CDR3 DNA: TGTGCCAGCAGTGACAGGGGGCTCGACTACGAGCAGTACTTC

J gene: TRBJ2-5
V gene: TRBV7-2
clone size: many
D gene: TRBD1
CDR3 protein: CASSFKGAPETQYF
CDR3 DNA: TGTGCCAGCAGCTTTAAGGGGGCGCCGGAGACCCAGTACTTC

J gene: TRBJ1-5
V gene: TRBV20-1
clone size: many
D gene: TRBD1
CDR3 protein: CSATGQANQPQHF
CDR3 DNA: TGCAGTGCTACGGGACAGGCTAATCAGCCCCAGCATTTT

J gene: TRBJ1-2
V gene: TRBV28
clone size: .
D gene: TRBD1
CDR3 protein: CASSPGQGAGYTF
CDR3 DNA: TGTGCCAGCAGTCCAGGACAGGGGGCTGGCTACACCTTC

J gene: TRBJ2-2
V gene: TRBV7-9
clone size: many
D gene: .
CDR3 protein: CASSRTDSGTGELFF
CDR3 DNA: TGTGCCAGCAGCCGCACGGACAGTGGCACCGGGGAGCTGTTTTTT

J gene: TRBJ1-5
V gene: TRBV6-1
clone size: many
D gene: .
CDR3 protein: CASSDGRLNQPQHF
CDR3 DNA: TGTGCCAGCAGTGATGGGCGACTCAATCAGCCCCAGCATTTT

J gene: TRBJ2-7
V gene: TRBV20-1
clone size: many
D gene: .
CDR3 protein: CSASGIVAIVPYEQYF
CDR3 DNA: TGCAGTGCTAGCGGGATAGTTGCTATCGTGCCCTACGAGCAGTACTTC

J gene: TRBJ1-1
V gene: TRBV12-3/TRBV12-4
clone size: once
D gene: .
CDR3 protein: CASSLAGLLEAFF
CDR3 DNA: TGTGCCAGCAGTTTGGCGGGTCTTTTGGAAGCTTTCTTT

J gene: TRBJ1-1
V gene: TRBV28
clone size: many
D gene: .
CDR3 protein: CASSQNINRYPEAFF
CDR3 DNA: TGTGCCAGCAGTCAAAACATAAACAGGTACCCTGAAGCTTTCTTT

J gene: TRBJ2-7
V gene: TRBV6-2/TRBV6-3
clone size: .
D gene: .
CDR3 protein: CASSPTLVDEQYF
CDR3 DNA: TGTGCCAGCAGCCCGACCCTAGTCGACGAGCAGTACTTC

J gene: TRBJ2-5
V gene: TRBV11-2
clone size: .
D gene: .
CDR3 protein: CASSLSLGETQYF
CDR3 DNA: TGTGCCAGCAGCTTATCCCTAGGAGAGACCCAGTACTTC

J gene: TRBJ1-2
V gene: TRBV27
clone size: .
D gene: TRBD1
CDR3 protein: CASSASTGAGGYTF
CDR3 DNA: TGTGCCAGCAGTGCCTCGACAGGGGCCGGCGGCTACACCTTC

J gene: TRBJ1-1
V gene: TRBV30
clone size: many
D gene: TRBD1
CDR3 protein: CAWSVGGTDEAFF
CDR3 DNA: TGTGCCTGGAGTGTAGGGGGCACAGATGAAGCTTTCTTT

J gene: TRBJ1-1
V gene: TRBV6-1
clone size: many
D gene: .
CDR3 protein: CASSGWGRALRAFF
CDR3 DNA: TGTGCCAGCAGTGGGTGGGGACGGGCCCTGAGGGCTTTCTTT

J gene: TRBJ1-1
V gene: TRBV6-2/TRBV6-3
clone size: .
D gene: .
CDR3 protein: CASSTRYGGTEAFF
CDR3 DNA: TGTGCCAGCAGCACCCGGTACGGGGGCACTGAAGCTTTCTTT

J gene: TRBJ1-6
V gene: TRBV27
clone size: many
D gene: TRBD1
CDR3 protein: CASRQSAGTGSMGYNSPLHF
CDR3 DNA: TGTGCCAGCAGACAGTCTGCCGGGACAGGAAGCATGGGCTATAATTCACCCCTCCACTTT

J gene: TRBJ2-1
V gene: TRBV20-1
clone size: many
D gene: .
CDR3 protein: CSARPSEGVTYNEQFF
CDR3 DNA: TGCAGTGCTAGACCGTCGGAGGGGGTGACCTACAATGAGCAGTTCTTC

J gene: TRBJ2-7
V gene: TRBV30
clone size: .
D gene: .
CDR3 protein: CAWSQTDGYEQYF
CDR3 DNA: TGTGCCTGGAGTCAGACGGACGGGTACGAGCAGTACTTC

J gene: TRBJ2-3
V gene: TRBV5-1
clone size: .
D gene: .
CDR3 protein: CASTKQSSPDTQYF
CDR3 DNA: TGCGCCAGCACCAAACAGAGTAGCCCAGATACGCAGTATTTT

J gene: TRBJ2-7
V gene: TRBV5-4
clone size: many
D gene: TRBD1
CDR3 protein: CASSKGQGVGKQYF
CDR3 DNA: TGTGCCAGCAGCAAGGGACAGGGGGTAGGCAAGCAGTACTTC

J gene: TRBJ1-6
V gene: TRBV28
clone size: many
D gene: .
CDR3 protein: CASSSSSPLHF
CDR3 DNA: TGTGCCAGCAGTTCCAGTTCACCCCTCCACTTT

J gene: TRBJ2-7
V gene: TRBV28
clone size: many
D gene: TRBD1
CDR3 protein: CASSAGTERDYEQYF
CDR3 DNA: TGTGCCAGCAGCGCCGGGACAGAGAGAGACTACGAGCAGTACTTC

J gene: TRBJ2-7
V gene: TRBV6-5
clone size: many
D gene: TRBD2
CDR3 protein: CASTRRSGSGIEQYF
CDR3 DNA: TGTGCCAGCACACGACGTAGCGGGAGCGGGATTGAGCAGTACTTC

J gene: TRBJ2-7
V gene: TRBV27
clone size: many
D gene: .
CDR3 protein: CASSSRDGPREQYF
CDR3 DNA: TGTGCCAGCAGTTCCCGGGACGGGCCTCGCGAGCAGTACTTC

J gene: TRBJ2-7
V gene: TRBV7-9
clone size: many
D gene: TRBD2
CDR3 protein: CASSSKTSGRRNEQYF
CDR3 DNA: TGTGCCAGCAGCTCGAAAACTAGCGGGAGGAGGAACGAGCAGTACTTC

J gene: TRBJ2-2
V gene: TRBV12-3/TRBV12-4
clone size: many
D gene: TRBD2
CDR3 protein: CASRSGDYTEQELFF
CDR3 DNA: TGTGCCAGCAGATCTGGGGACTACACCGAACAGGAGCTGTTTTTT